This T cell receptor (beta chain) was captured in a study of blood T cell repertoires in COVID-19. Study at large: The origin of the acute and convalescent COVID-19 samples was the United States, Italy and Spain. T cells, B-cell-depleted T cells, or PBMCs provided the cDNA or gDNA that served as material.

In the original workflow: Nucleated cell counts were estimated from reference gene primer amplification. Data came from immunoSEQ multiplex PCR; TCRdb stores just in-frame clones and leaves some out. The V and J calls and clone size come from that table; D and trimming were worked out from the DNA. The sample consists of around 76,000 clones, over 80% of them appearing once. The CDR3 has 15 residues. V shed 4 bases, J shed 6 bases, and the junction held 7 bases outside the gene matches. Germline CDR1 SGHRS, CDR2 YFSETQ. The Seattle patients, enrolled during active infection, were followed longitudinally.

V is TRBV5-1 and J is TRBJ2-1; 10 nucleotides agree with TRBD2. The sequencing input was peripheral blood. The receptor was derived from a middle-aged man with COVID-19, enrolled during active disease. The chain's CDR3 is CASSLPSGSSNEQFF. The CDR3 DNA reads as TGCGCCAGCAGCCTACCTAGCGGGAGTAGCAATGAGCAGTTCTTC.